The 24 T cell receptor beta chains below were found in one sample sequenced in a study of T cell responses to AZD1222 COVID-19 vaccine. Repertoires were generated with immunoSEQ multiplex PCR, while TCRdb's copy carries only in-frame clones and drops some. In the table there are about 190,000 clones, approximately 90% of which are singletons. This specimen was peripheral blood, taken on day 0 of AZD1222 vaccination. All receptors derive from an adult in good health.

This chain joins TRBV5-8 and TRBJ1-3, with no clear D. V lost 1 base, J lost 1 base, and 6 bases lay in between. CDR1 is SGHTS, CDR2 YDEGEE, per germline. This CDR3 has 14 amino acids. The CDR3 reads CASSLSGSGNTIYF. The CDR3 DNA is TGTGCCAGCAGCTTGTCCGGGTCTGGAAACACCATATATTTT. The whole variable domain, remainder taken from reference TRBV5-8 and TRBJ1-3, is EAGVTQSPTHLIKTRGQQATLRCSPISGHTSVYWYQQALGLGLQFLLWYDEGEERNRGNFPPRFSGRQFPNYSSELNVNALELEDSALYLCASSLSGSGNTIYFGEGSWLTVV.

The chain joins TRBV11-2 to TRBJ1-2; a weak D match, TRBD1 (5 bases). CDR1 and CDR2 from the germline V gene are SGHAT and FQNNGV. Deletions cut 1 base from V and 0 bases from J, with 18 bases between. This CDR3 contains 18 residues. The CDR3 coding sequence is TGTGCCAGCAGCTTAGGCTCAGTTCAGTGGGGGGCTAACTATGGCTACACCTTC. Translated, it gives CASSLGSVQWGANYGYTF. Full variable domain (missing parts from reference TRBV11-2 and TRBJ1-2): EAGVAQSPRYKIIEKRQSVAFWCNPISGHATLYWYQQILGQGPKLLIQFQNNGVVDDSQLPKDRFSAERLKGVDSTLKIQPAKLEDSAVYLCASSLGSVQWGANYGYTFGSGTRLTVV.

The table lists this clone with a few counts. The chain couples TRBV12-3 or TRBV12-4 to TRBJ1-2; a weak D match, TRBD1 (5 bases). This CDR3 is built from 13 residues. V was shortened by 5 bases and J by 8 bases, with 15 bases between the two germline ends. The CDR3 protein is CASSQGSGWGYTF. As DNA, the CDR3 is TGTGCCAGCAGTCAGGGATCGGGCTGGGGCTACACCTTC.

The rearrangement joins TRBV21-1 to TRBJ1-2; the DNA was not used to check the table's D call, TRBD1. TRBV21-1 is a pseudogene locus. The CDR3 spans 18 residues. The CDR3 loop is CASSKGCHSRTGVSGYTF. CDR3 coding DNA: TGTGCCAGCAGCAAAGGGTGTCATTCCAGGACAGGGGTTTCGGGCTACACCTTC.

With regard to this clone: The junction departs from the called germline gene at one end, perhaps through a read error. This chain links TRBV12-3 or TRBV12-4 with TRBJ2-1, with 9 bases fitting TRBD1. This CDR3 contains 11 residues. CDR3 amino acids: CASSSGQGKIF. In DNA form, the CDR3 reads TGTGCCAGCAGTTCCGGACAGGGGAAGATCTTC.

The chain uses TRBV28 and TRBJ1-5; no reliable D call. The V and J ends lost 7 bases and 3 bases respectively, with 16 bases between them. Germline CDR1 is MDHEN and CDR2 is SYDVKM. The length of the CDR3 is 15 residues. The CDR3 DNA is TGTGCCAGCACCTTGACTGACTTTTCCAATCAGCCCCAGCATTTT. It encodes CASTLTDFSNQPQHF.

The CDR3 reads CASSYNRGASGNTIYF. CDR3 in DNA: TGTGCCAGCAGTTACAACAGGGGGGCCTCTGGAAACACCATATATTTT. The gene calls are TRBV6-5 and TRBJ1-3; the match to TRBD1 covers 8 bases. V shed 2 bases, J shed 0 bases, and the junction held 3 bases outside the gene matches. The CDR3 has 16 amino acids. Per germline, CDR1 MNHEY and CDR2 SVGAGI.

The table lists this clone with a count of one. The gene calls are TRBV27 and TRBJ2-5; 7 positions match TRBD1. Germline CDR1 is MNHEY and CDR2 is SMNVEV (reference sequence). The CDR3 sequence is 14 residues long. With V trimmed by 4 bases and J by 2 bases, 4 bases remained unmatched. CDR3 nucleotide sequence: TGTGCCAGCAGTTCACGGACAGGACAAGAGACCCAGTACTTC. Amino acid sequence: CASSSRTGQETQYF.

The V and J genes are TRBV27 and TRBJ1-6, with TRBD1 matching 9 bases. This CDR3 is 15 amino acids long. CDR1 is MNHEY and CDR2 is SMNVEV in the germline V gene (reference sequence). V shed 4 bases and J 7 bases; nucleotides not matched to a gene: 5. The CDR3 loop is CASSSQGAGNSPLHF. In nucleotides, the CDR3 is TGTGCCAGCAGTTCACAGGGGGCTGGGAATTCACCCCTCCACTTT.

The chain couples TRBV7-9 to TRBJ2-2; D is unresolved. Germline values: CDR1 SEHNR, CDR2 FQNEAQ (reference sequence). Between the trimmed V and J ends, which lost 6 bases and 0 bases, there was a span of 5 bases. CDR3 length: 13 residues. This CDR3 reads CASSATNTGELFF. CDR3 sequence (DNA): TGTGCCAGCAGTGCGACGAACACCGGGGAGCTGTTTTTT.

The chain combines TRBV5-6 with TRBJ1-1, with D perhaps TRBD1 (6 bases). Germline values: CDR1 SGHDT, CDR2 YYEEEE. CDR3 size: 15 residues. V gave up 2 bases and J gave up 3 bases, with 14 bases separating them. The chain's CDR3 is CASSFAQGRYTEAFF. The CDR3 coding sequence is TGTGCCAGCAGCTTTGCCCAGGGGCGATACACTGAAGCTTTCTTT.

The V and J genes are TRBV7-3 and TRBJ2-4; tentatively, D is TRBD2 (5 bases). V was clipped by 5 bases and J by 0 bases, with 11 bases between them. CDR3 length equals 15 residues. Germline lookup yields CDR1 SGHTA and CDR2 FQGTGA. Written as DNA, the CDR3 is TGTGCCAGCAGCAAAGACGGGATAGCCAAAAACATTCAGTACTTC. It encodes CASSKDGIAKNIQYF.

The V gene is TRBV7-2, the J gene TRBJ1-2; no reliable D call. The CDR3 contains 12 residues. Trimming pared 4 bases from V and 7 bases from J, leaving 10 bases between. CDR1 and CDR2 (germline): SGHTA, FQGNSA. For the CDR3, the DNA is TGTGCCAGCAGCTCCATCCTGGGTGGCTACACCTTC. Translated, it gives CASSSILGGYTF.

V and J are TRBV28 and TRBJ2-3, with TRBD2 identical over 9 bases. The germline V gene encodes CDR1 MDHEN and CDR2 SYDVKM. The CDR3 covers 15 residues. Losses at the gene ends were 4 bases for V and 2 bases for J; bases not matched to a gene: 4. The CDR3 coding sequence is TGTGCCAGCAGTTCAGGACTAGCGCCCACAGATACGCAGTATTTT. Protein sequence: CASSSGLAPTDTQYF.

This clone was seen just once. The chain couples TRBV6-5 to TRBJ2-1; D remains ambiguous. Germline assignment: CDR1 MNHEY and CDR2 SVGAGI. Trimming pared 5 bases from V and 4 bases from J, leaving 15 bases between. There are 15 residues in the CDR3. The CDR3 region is CASSPSPSEYNEQFF. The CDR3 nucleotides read TGTGCCAGCAGTCCCTCGCCGTCTGAATACAATGAGCAGTTCTTC.

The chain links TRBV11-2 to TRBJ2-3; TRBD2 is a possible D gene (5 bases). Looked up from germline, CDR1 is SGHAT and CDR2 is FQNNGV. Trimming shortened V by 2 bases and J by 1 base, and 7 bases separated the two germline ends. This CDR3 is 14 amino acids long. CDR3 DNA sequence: TGTGCCAGCAGCTTATCGAGGGGCACAGATACGCAGTATTTT. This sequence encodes CASSLSRGTDTQYF.

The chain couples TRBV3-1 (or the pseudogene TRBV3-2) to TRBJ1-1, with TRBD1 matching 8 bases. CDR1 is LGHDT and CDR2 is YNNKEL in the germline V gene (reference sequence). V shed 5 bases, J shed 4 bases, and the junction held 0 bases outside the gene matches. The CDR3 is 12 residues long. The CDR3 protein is CASSTGGTEAFF. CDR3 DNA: TGTGCCAGCAGCACAGGGGGCACTGAAGCTTTCTTT.

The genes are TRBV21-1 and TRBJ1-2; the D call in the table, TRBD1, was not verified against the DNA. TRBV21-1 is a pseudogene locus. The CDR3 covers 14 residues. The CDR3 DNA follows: TGTGCCAGCAGCAAAGACCGCAGAAACTATGGCTACACCTTC. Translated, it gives CASSKDRRNYGYTF.

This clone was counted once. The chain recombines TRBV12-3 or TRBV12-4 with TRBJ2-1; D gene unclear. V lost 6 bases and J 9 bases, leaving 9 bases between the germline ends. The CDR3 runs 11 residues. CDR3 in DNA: TGTGCCAGCAGCGTAGGTAGTGAGCAGTTCTTC. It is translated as CASSVGSEQFF.

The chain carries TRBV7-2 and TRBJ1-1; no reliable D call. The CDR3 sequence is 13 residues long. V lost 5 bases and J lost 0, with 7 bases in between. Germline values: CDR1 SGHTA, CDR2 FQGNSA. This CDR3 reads CASSRNMNTEAFF. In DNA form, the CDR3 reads TGTGCCAGCAGCCGAAACATGAACACTGAAGCTTTCTTT. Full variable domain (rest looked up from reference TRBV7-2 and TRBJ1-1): GAGVSQSPSNKVTEKGKDVELRCDPISGHTALYWYRQSLGQGLEFLIYFQGNSAPDKSGLPSDRFSAERTGGSVSTLTIQRTQQEDSAVYLCASSRNMNTEAFFGQGTRLTVV.

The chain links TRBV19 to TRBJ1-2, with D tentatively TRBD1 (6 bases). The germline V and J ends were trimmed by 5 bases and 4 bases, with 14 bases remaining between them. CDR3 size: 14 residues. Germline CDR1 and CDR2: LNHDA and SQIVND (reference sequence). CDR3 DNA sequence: TGTGCCAGTAGTCCCACGACAGGATCCTATGGCTACACCTTC. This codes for CASSPTTGSYGYTF.

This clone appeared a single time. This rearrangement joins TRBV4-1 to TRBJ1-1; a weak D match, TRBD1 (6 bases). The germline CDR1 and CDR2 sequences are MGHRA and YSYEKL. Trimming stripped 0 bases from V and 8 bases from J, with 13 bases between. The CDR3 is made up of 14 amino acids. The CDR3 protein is CASSQEGSGGEAFF. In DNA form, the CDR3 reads TGCGCCAGCAGCCAAGAGGGATCGGGGGGCGAAGCTTTCTTT.

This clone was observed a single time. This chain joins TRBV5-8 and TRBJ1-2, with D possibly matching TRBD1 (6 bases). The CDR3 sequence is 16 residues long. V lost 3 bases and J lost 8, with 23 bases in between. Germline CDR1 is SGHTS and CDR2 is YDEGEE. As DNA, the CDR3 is TGTGCCAGCAGCTCCTTGGGGGCCGACAGCCTGTGGGGCTACACCTTC. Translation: CASSSLGADSLWGYTF.

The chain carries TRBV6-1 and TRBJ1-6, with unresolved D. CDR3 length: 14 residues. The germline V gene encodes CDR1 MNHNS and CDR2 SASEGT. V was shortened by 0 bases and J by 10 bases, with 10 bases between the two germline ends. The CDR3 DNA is TGTGCCAGCAGTGAAGCGATAGCGGGCTCACCCCTCCACTTT. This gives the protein CASSEAIAGSPLHF.